This T cell receptor (beta chain) derives from a study of cytomegalovirus exposure and HLA in healthy donors. Germline V gene sequence: CDR1 MNHEY, CDR2 SMNVEV (reference sequence). With 2 bases removed from V and 1 base from J, the gap between germline ends came to 17 bases. This CDR3 has 18 amino acids. Healthy individuals who donated bone marrow served as the donors. Findings and limits, study-wide: Later analysis showed TCR association rates varying by HLA locus, highest for DRB1 and lowest for HLA-C. At a 0.05 false discovery rate, a later analysis found some 18,000 TCR beta sequences to be associated with HLA alleles.

Primers for the PCR totalled 60 Vbeta and 13 Jbeta. The assay was immunoSEQ multiplex PCR, and TCRdb's table has in-frame clones only and misses some. The repertoire holds some 200,000 clones, with approximately 88% as singletons. Concerning this clone itself: Antigen unknown.

V usage is TRBV27 and J usage is TRBJ1-4; D might be TRBD1 (5 bases). The TCR originated in a boy aged 2-15 years in good health and CMV-seronegative. Sample: PBMCs. This chain's CDR3 is CASSLSPTGTGTNEKLFF. DNA of the CDR3: TGTGCCAGCAGTTTAAGTCCAACTGGGACTGGAACTAATGAAAAACTGTTTTTT. Variable domain in full (rest from reference TRBV27 and TRBJ1-4): EAQVTQNPRYLITVTGKKLTVTCSQNMNHEYMSWYRQDPGLGLRQIYYSMNVEVTDKGDVPEGYKVSRKEKRNFPLILESPSPNQTSLYFCASSLSPTGTGTNEKLFFGSGTQLSVL.